What follows is one T cell receptor (beta chain) and its context. This sample is drawn from a study of shared clonotypes between healthy human individuals. Only in-frame clones appear in the TCRdb table, and some are missing; sequencing was by immunoSEQ multiplex PCR. The repertoire holds around 450,000 clones, with around 79% as singletons. V was clipped by 0 bases and J by 7 bases, with 11 bases between them. The CDR3 covers 14 residues. The germline CDR1 and CDR2 sequences are SGHRS and YFSETQ. The sequence was collected from a woman between 40 and 50 years old in good health. Some clones in this sample may be carry-over from other donors' samples. The sequencing input was PBMCs. This sequence joins TRBV5-1 and TRBJ2-1, with D perhaps TRBD1 or TRBD2 (5 bases each). The CDR3 DNA sequence: TGCGCCAGCAGCTTGGGTCCGGGGCCTAATGAGCAGTTCTTC. Its protein is CASSLGPGPNEQFF.